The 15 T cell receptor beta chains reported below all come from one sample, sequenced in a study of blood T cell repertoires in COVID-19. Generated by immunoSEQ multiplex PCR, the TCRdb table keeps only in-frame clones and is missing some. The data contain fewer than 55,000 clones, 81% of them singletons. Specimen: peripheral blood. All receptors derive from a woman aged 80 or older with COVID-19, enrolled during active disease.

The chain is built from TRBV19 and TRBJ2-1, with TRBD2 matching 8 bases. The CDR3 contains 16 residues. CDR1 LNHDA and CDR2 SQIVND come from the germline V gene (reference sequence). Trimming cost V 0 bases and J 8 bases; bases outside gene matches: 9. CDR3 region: CASSIDRSGSKDEQFF. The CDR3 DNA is TGTGCCAGTAGTATAGATCGAAGCGGGAGTAAAGATGAGCAGTTCTTC.

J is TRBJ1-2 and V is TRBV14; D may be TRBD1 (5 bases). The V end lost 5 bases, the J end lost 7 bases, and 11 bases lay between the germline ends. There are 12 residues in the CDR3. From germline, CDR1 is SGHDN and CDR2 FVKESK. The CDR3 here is CASSDPGFGYTF. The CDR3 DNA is TGTGCCAGCAGCGACCCAGGGTTTGGCTACACCTTC.

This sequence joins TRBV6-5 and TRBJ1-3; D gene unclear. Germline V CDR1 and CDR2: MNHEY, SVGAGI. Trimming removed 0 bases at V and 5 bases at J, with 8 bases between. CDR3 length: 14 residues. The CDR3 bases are TGTGCCAGCAGTTACTCGAGGATTCGAAACACCATATATTTT. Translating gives CASSYSRIRNTIYF.

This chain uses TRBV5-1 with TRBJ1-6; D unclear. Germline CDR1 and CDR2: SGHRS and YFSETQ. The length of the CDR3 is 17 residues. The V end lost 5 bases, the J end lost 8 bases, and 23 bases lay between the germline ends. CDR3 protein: CASRLRHTTIFDSPLHF. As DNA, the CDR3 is TGCGCCAGCAGACTCCGACACACCACGATATTTGATTCACCCCTCCACTTT.

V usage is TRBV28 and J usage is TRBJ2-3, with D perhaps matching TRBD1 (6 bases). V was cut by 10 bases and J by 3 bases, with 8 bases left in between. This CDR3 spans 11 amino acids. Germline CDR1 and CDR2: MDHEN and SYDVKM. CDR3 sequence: CATQGTDTQYF. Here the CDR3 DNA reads TGTGCCACACAGGGTACAGATACGCAGTATTTT.

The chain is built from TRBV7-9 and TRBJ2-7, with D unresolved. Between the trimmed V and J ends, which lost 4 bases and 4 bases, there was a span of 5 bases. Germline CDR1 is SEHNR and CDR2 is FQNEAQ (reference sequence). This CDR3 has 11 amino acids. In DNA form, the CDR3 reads TGTGCCAGCAGCTCAGATTACGAGCAGTACTTC. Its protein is CASSSDYEQYF. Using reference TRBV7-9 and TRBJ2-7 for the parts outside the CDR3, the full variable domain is DTGVSQNPRHKITKRGQNVTFRCDPISEHNRLYWYRQTLGQGPEFLTYFQNEAQLEKSRLLSDRFSAERPKGSFSTLEIQRTEQGDSAMYLCASSSDYEQYFGPGTRLTVT.

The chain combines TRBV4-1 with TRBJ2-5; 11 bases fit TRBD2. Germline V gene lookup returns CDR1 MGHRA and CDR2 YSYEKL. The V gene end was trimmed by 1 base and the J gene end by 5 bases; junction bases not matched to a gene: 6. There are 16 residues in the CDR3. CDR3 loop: CASSQGLAGGWETQYF. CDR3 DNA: TGCGCCAGCAGCCAAGGGCTAGCGGGAGGATGGGAGACCCAGTACTTC.

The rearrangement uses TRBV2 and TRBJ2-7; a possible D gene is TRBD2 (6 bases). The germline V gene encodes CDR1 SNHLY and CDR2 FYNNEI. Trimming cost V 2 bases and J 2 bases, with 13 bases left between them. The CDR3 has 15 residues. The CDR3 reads CASSESAGGTYEQYF. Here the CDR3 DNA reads TGTGCCAGCAGTGAATCAGCGGGTGGAACCTACGAGCAGTACTTC.

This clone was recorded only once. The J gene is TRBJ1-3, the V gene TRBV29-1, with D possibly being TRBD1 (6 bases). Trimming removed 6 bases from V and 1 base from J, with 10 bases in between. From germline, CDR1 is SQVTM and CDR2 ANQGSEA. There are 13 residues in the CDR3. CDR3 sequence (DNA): TGCAGCGTGAAAACAGGGTCTGGAAACACCATATATTTT. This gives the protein CSVKTGSGNTIYF.

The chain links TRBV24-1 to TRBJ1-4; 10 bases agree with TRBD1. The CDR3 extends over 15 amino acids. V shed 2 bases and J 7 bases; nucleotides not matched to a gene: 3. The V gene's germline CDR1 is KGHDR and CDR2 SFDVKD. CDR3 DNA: TGTGCCACCAGTGATTCCGGGACAGGGGCTGAAAAACTGTTTTTT. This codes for CATSDSGTGAEKLFF.

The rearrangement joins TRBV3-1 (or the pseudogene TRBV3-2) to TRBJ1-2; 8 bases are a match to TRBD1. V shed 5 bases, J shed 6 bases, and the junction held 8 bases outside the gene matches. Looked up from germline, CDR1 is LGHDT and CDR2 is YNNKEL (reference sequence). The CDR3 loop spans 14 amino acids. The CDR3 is CASSDRQGLNGYTF. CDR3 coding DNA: TGTGCCAGCAGCGACCGACAGGGGCTGAATGGCTACACCTTC.

CDR3 sequence reads: CASRPGTGGDYGYTF. The CDR3 DNA reads TGTGCCAGCAGGCCCGGGACAGGGGGCGACTATGGCTACACCTTC. The J gene is TRBJ1-2, the V gene TRBV27; 12 bases are shared with TRBD1. V was clipped by 6 bases and J by 3 bases; unmatched bases: 5. From germline, CDR1 is MNHEY and CDR2 SMNVEV (reference sequence). The CDR3 consists of 15 residues.

The CDR3 DNA is TGTGCCAGTACCCGAAATCCCGGGAGGACCTACAATGAGCAGTTCTTC. Its translation: CASTRNPGRTYNEQFF. The chain carries TRBV19 and TRBJ2-1; 7 nucleotides match TRBD2. J lost 2 bases, V lost 7 bases, and 11 bases had no gene match. This CDR3 contains 16 residues. The germline gives CDR1 LNHDA, CDR2 SQIVND (reference sequence).

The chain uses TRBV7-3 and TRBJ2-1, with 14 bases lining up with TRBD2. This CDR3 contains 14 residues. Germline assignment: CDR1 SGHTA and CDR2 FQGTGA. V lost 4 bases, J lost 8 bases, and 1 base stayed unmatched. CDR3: CASSSGLAGDEQFF. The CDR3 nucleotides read TGTGCCAGCAGCTCGGGACTAGCGGGAGATGAGCAGTTCTTC.

In DNA, the CDR3 is TGTGCCAGCAGCGCCACAGGGAACACCGGGGAGCTGTTTTTT. It translates to CASSATGNTGELFF. The chain links TRBV7-3 to TRBJ2-2; D might be TRBD1 (5 bases). The CDR3 contains 14 residues. The germline CDR1 and CDR2 sequences are SGHTA and FQGTGA. Deletions cut 5 bases from V and 1 base from J, with 8 bases between.